A single sample is the source of the 17 T cell receptor beta chains below, sequenced in a study of shared clonotypes between healthy human individuals. Assay: immunoSEQ multiplex PCR; the TCRdb copy retains only in-frame clones and omits some. The sample lists 2 million to 2.5 million clones; roughly 90% were seen once. The sample comprised naive CD4+ T cells from PBMCs. Subset specified: CD45RA+ positively selected. These receptor sequences come from a man aged 18-30 years in good health. Some clones in this sample may be carry-over from other donors' samples.

The chain uses TRBV18 and TRBJ2-5; no clear D. Deletions cut 4 bases from V and 5 bases from J, with 14 bases between. Germline CDR1 is KGHSH and CDR2 is LQKENI. CDR3 length: 14 residues. The CDR3 region has the DNA TGTGCCAGCTCACGAAACCTCATCCGGGAGACCCAGTACTTC. Residues: CASSRNLIRETQYF.

This rearrangement joins TRBV2 to TRBJ1-2, with a possible D match to TRBD1 (6 bases). V was shortened by 7 bases and J by 2 bases, with 14 bases between the two germline ends. The CDR3 is made up of 14 amino acids. CDR1 and CDR2 (germline): SNHLY, FYNNEI. The CDR3 DNA sequence: TGTGCCAGCATTCGGGGACAACAAAACTATGGCTACACCTTC. It translates to CASIRGQQNYGYTF.

The chain uses TRBV19 and TRBJ2-7; maybe TRBD1 (6 bases). Germline V lookup: CDR1 LNHDA, CDR2 SQIVND (reference sequence). The CDR3 runs to 14 residues. Deletions cut 2 bases from V and 4 bases from J, with 12 bases between. CDR3 residues: CASSIKQGVYEQYF. The CDR3, as DNA: TGTGCCAGTAGTATAAAACAGGGAGTGTACGAGCAGTACTTC.

Regarding this clone: This same CDR3 is encoded by further DNA sequences in the sample. This rearrangement joins TRBV5-1 to TRBJ1-2; D is ambiguous. V was pared by 0 bases and J by 6 bases, with 9 bases between. Germline V lookup: CDR1 SGHRS, CDR2 YFSETQ. The CDR3 contains 13 residues. CDR3 coding DNA: TGCGCCAGCAGCTTGGGGGGTGGAGATGGCTACACCTTC. Translation gives CASSLGGGDGYTF.

The rearrangement joins TRBV28 to TRBJ1-2, with D unresolved. Between the trimmed V and J ends, which lost 6 bases and 1 base, there was a span of 15 bases. This CDR3 has 15 residues. The germline V gene encodes CDR1 MDHEN and CDR2 SYDVKM. The CDR3 DNA follows: TGTGCCAGCAGCAACAGCTGGACGGTTAACTATGGCTACACCTTC. It is translated as CASSNSWTVNYGYTF.

The chain has TRBV27 and TRBJ2-1; 11 bases fit TRBD2. Unmatched junction bases numbered 5, after V lost 1 base and J lost 3 bases. Germline loops: CDR1 MNHEY, CDR2 SMNVEV (reference sequence). This CDR3 is built from 17 residues. CDR3 in amino acids: CASSLFRLAGSYNEQFF. DNA for the CDR3: TGTGCCAGCAGTTTATTCCGACTAGCGGGGAGCTACAATGAGCAGTTCTTC.

The V and J genes are TRBV6-5 and TRBJ1-1; D gene uncertain. The V gene lost 0 bases and the J gene lost 4 bases, with 6 bases spanning the gap. The CDR3 has 13 residues. Per the germline V gene, CDR1 is MNHEY and CDR2 is SVGAGI. The CDR3 DNA is TGTGCCAGCAGTTACTCGAAGAGCACTGAAGCTTTCTTT. Protein product: CASSYSKSTEAFF.

Notes on this clone: This sample includes further DNA sequences coding for the same CDR3. The V and J genes are TRBV9 and TRBJ1-1; D is undetermined. This CDR3 has 15 amino acids. The germline V gene encodes CDR1 SGDLS and CDR2 YYNGEE. Trimming shortened V by 0 bases and J by 1 base, and 10 bases separated the two germline ends. DNA for the CDR3: TGTGCCAGCAGCGTAGTAGACACCGAGAACACTGAAGCTTTCTTT. The encoded protein is CASSVVDTENTEAFF.

This clone was seen only a few times. This chain connects TRBV25-1 to TRBJ1-1, with 9 nucleotides matching TRBD1. The CDR3 sequence is 13 residues long. CDR1 and CDR2 (germline): MGHDK, SYGVNS. Germline trimming cut 3 bases from V and 11 bases from J; bases unmatched to any gene: 7. The CDR3 sequence is CASSEKDRGEAFF. The CDR3 coding sequence is TGTGCCAGCAGTGAGAAGGACAGGGGAGAGGCTTTCTTT.

The count of this clone is one. The sample holds other DNA sequences that translate to the same CDR3. V and J are TRBV18 and TRBJ2-1, with D possibly TRBD1 on 5 matching bases. V was cut by 3 bases and J by 9 bases, with 15 bases left in between. This CDR3 has 14 amino acids. The V gene's germline CDR1 is KGHSH and CDR2 LQKENI. For the CDR3, the DNA is TGTGCCAGCTCACCGTCCCTAGGGGTCGGTGAGCAGTTCTTC. It yields the protein CASSPSLGVGEQFF.

In nucleotides, the CDR3 is TGTGCCAGCAGCCCCGGCATAACCAAACAGTACTTC. Its protein is CASSPGITKQYF. The gene calls are TRBV4-2 and TRBJ2-7; D remains unclear. The CDR3 has 12 residues. Germline lookup yields CDR1 LGHNA and CDR2 YNFKEQ. Trimming pared 4 bases from V and 10 bases from J, leaving 14 bases between.

The V and J genes are TRBV6-1 and TRBJ2-3, with 7 bases identical to TRBD1. Germline CDR1 reads MNHNS; CDR2 reads SASEGT. CDR3 length equals 15 residues. V shed 2 bases, J shed 2 bases, and the junction held 4 bases outside the gene matches. The CDR3 sequence: CASSEYRGNTDTQYF. The CDR3 DNA is TGTGCCAGCAGTGAATACAGGGGAAACACAGATACGCAGTATTTT.

The chain joins TRBV4-2 to TRBJ2-3; D uncertain. The CDR3 covers 13 residues. The V end was cut by 5 bases, the J end by 3 bases, with 9 bases between. The germline V gene has CDR1 LGHNA and CDR2 YNFKEQ. For the CDR3, the DNA is TGTGCCAGCAGCTTGGACCGTACAGATACGCAGTATTTT. It encodes CASSLDRTDTQYF.

This clone was picked up one time. The chain links TRBV2 to TRBJ2-6; TRBD1 is a possible D gene (6 bases). Trimming left V 5 bases short and J 2 bases short, with 7 bases between. Germline V gene lookup returns CDR1 SNHLY and CDR2 FYNNEI. CDR3 length: 14 amino acids. The CDR3 reads CASSPGAGANVLTF. CDR3 nucleotide sequence: TGTGCCAGCAGTCCAGGGGCTGGGGCCAACGTCCTGACTTTC.

The V call is TRBV27, the J call TRBJ2-5; perhaps D is TRBD1 or TRBD2 (5 bases each). This CDR3 contains 12 residues. The V gene lost 2 bases and the J gene lost 6 bases, with 7 bases spanning the gap. Germline CDR1 reads MNHEY; CDR2 reads SMNVEV (reference sequence). CDR3 residues: CASSLEGKTQYF. Here the CDR3 DNA reads TGTGCCAGCAGTTTAGAGGGGAAGACCCAGTACTTC.

In this sample, this clone turned up once. In the same sample, other DNA sequences code for this CDR3. The chain links TRBV5-4 to TRBJ2-7; TRBD2 matches 9 bases. Germline CDR1 reads SGHNT; CDR2 reads YYREEE (reference sequence). V shed 4 bases, J shed 2 bases, and the junction held 1 base outside the gene matches. The CDR3 consists of 13 residues. The CDR3 region is CASSPSGTYEQYF. CDR3 DNA: TGTGCCAGCAGCCCTAGCGGGACCTACGAGCAGTACTTC.

The chain has TRBV11-2 and TRBJ2-1; 8 bases agree with TRBD2. CDR1 is SGHAT and CDR2 is FQNNGV in the germline V gene. The CDR3 loop spans 15 amino acids. V shed 5 bases and J 7 bases; nucleotides not matched to a gene: 10. CDR3 protein: CASSPRPPGGNEQFF. CDR3 sequence (DNA): TGTGCCAGCAGCCCCCGTCCCCCGGGGGGGAATGAGCAGTTCTTC.